This TCR beta chain is drawn from a study of T cell responses to AZD1222 COVID-19 vaccine. Overall study findings and caveats: Clonal diversity may have been underestimated, and the donors were mostly white British, with more females than males. Spike-specific TCR breadth and depth went up after people got two AZD1222 doses.

Libraries were prepared by immunoSEQ multiplex PCR; TCRdb keeps only in-frame clonotypes and omits some of them. This sample has 250,000 to 300,000 clones, with almost 95% found just once. Analysis merged second doses at about 4 or about 12 weeks. The germline V gene encodes CDR1 SGHAT and CDR2 FQNNGV. The CDR3 is made up of 14 amino acids. V shed 1 base and J shed 1 base, with 7 bases lying between them. A remark on this clone: What it recognizes is unknown.

The chain uses TRBV11-2 and TRBJ1-1; D remains unclear. This material consisted of peripheral blood, taken 28 days after the second AZD1222 dose. The source of this sequence is an adult who received the AZD1222 COVID-19 vaccine. The CDR3 DNA follows: TGTGCCAGCAGCTTAGGGCAGCCGAACACTGAAGCTTTCTTT. Translating gives CASSLGQPNTEAFF.